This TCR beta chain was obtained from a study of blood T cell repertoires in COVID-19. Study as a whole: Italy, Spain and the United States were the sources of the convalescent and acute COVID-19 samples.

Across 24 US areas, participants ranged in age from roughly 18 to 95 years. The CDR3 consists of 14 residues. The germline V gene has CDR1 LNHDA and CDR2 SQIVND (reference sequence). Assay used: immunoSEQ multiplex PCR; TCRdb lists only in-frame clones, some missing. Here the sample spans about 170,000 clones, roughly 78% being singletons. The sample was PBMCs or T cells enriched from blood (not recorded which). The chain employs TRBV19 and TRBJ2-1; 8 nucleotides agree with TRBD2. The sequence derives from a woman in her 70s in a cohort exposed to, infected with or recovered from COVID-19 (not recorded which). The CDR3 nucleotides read TGTGCTTCCGAGTCCGGGACTAGATACAATGAGCAGTTCTTC. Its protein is CASESGTRYNEQFF.